This T cell receptor (beta chain) was recorded in a study of PD-1 blockade in mismatch repair-deficient tumors. Measured with immunoSEQ multiplex PCR; TCRdb has only the in-frame clones, and not every one. Among 55,000 to 85,000 clones listed, around 80% were seen once. CDR1 is SGHVS, CDR2 FQNEAQ, per germline. The CDR3 is made up of 14 amino acids. V lost 5 bases, J lost 2 bases, and 2 bases stayed unmatched. This TCR was sampled from an adult with mismatch repair-deficient cancer. The chain has TRBV7-8 and TRBJ1-3, with 8 positions matching TRBD1. The source was peripheral blood, collected 2 weeks after starting pembrolizumab. The CDR3 nucleotides read TGTGCCAGCAGCATGGGACAGGCTGGAAACACCATATATTTT. Translation: CASSMGQAGNTIYF.